Listed here are 20 T cell receptor beta chains from one sample, sequenced in a study of blood T cell repertoires in COVID-19. TCRdb keeps only in-frame clones here, not all; method: immunoSEQ multiplex PCR. The sample contains about 200,000 clones, about 93% of which appear only once. Material: peripheral blood. These TCRs come from a man aged 55 to 70 with COVID-19, enrolled during active disease.

This chain uses TRBV7-8 with TRBJ1-1; no reliable D call. Trimming removed 5 bases at V and 1 base at J, with 11 bases between. The CDR3 is 14 residues long. Germline V gene lookup returns CDR1 SGHVS and CDR2 FQNEAQ. The CDR3 region is CASSPFRRNTEAFF. CDR3 sequence (DNA): TGTGCCAGCAGCCCCTTTCGGAGGAACACTGAAGCTTTCTTT.

The chain couples TRBV6-7 to TRBJ1-2, with D perhaps matching TRBD1 (6 bases). TRBV6-7 is annotated as an ORF whose role is uncertain. The CDR3 contains 18 residues. Trimming took 1 base from V and 1 from J, leaving 19 bases between them. This chain's CDR3 is CASSYWCTIRQDNYGYTF. The CDR3 DNA reads TGTGCCAGCAGTTACTGGTGCACAATTAGACAGGATAACTATGGCTACACCTTC.

This clone was recorded only once. V is TRBV5-4 and J is TRBJ2-5; D may be TRBD2 (7 bases). Between the trimmed V and J ends, which lost 6 bases and 1 base, there was a span of 19 bases. The CDR3 loop spans 16 amino acids. Germline CDR1 and CDR2: SGHNT and YYREEE (reference sequence). CDR3 sequence: CASTMGRGAIQETQYF. The CDR3 coding sequence is TGTGCCAGCACCATGGGACGGGGGGCGATCCAAGAGACCCAGTACTTC.

This chain joins TRBV6-2 or TRBV6-3 and TRBJ2-6, with 9 bases that match TRBD1. CDR1 MNHEY and CDR2 SVGEGT come from the germline V gene. The J segment lost 0 bases and the V segment lost 0 bases, leaving 9 bases of the junction unmatched. This CDR3 is built from 20 residues. The chain's CDR3 is CASSYSRQGVIHSGANVLTF. CDR3 nucleotide sequence: TGTGCCAGCAGTTACTCACGACAGGGGGTCATTCACTCTGGGGCCAACGTCCTGACTTTC.

The chain carries TRBV4-1 and TRBJ2-3; D is uncertain. The V end lost 0 bases, the J end lost 5 bases, and 9 bases lay between the germline ends. CDR1 is MGHRA, CDR2 YSYEKL, per germline. The CDR3 spans 14 residues. The DNA for the CDR3 is TGCGCCAGCAGCCAAGACCCCATTTTAGATACGCAGTATTTT. This sequence encodes CASSQDPILDTQYF.

The V call is TRBV29-1, the J call TRBJ2-7; D possibly corresponds to TRBD2 (5 bases). Germline V gene lookup returns CDR1 SQVTM and CDR2 ANQGSEA. Trimming took 4 bases from V and 6 from J, leaving 10 bases between them. This CDR3 has 11 residues. The CDR3 DNA is TGCAGCGTTGGTGGGAGTCGCGAGCAGTACTTC. Translation gives CSVGGSREQYF.

V usage is TRBV7-2 and J usage is TRBJ1-1; 11 nucleotides align to TRBD1. Looked up from germline, CDR1 is SGHTA and CDR2 is FQGNSA. This CDR3 has 15 amino acids. Trimming cost V 3 bases and J 4 bases; bases outside gene matches: 4. The CDR3 sequence: CASSLGQGVPTEAFF. The CDR3 nucleotides are TGTGCCAGCAGCTTGGGACAGGGGGTGCCCACTGAAGCTTTCTTT.

The chain has TRBV9 and TRBJ1-6; 10 bases match TRBD1. The J segment lost 7 bases and the V segment lost 3 bases, leaving 4 bases of the junction unmatched. This CDR3 has 15 amino acids. The V gene's germline CDR1 is SGDLS and CDR2 YYNGEE. CDR3 sequence (DNA): TGTGCCAGCAGCGCGGGGGACAGGGGAAATTCACCCCTCCACTTT. Residues: CASSAGDRGNSPLHF. Full variable domain (remainder filled in from reference TRBV9 and TRBJ1-6): DSGVTQTPKHLITATGQRVTLRCSPRSGDLSVYWYQQSLDQGLQFLIQYYNGEERAKGNILERFSAQQFPDLHSELNLSSLELGDSALYFCASSAGDRGNSPLHFGNGTRLTVT.

The chain employs TRBV19 and TRBJ1-5; a possible D gene is TRBD1 (5 bases). The V gene lost 5 bases and the J gene lost 0 bases, with 20 bases spanning the gap. The CDR3 covers 18 residues. In germline, CDR1 is LNHDA, CDR2 SQIVND (reference sequence). The CDR3 is CASSPPAPGGYSNQPQHF. CDR3 nucleotide sequence: TGTGCCAGTAGTCCTCCAGCCCCGGGGGGTTATAGCAATCAGCCCCAGCATTTT. Based on the CDR3 plus reference TRBV19 and TRBJ1-5, the full variable domain is DGGITQSPKYLFRKEGQNVTLSCEQNLNHDAMYWYRQDPGQGLRLIYYSQIVNDFQKGDIAEGYSVSREKKESFPLTVTSAQKNPTAFYLCASSPPAPGGYSNQPQHFGDGTRLSIL.

The V and J genes are TRBV7-9 and TRBJ1-4, with 9 bases fitting TRBD1. From germline, CDR1 is SEHNR and CDR2 FQNEAQ (reference sequence). With 2 bases clipped from V and 5 bases from J, the junction kept 6 bases outside the gene matches. The CDR3 is 16 residues long. This CDR3 is CASSLLGTGQNEKLFF. The CDR3 DNA is TGTGCCAGCAGCTTACTGGGGACAGGGCAAAATGAAAAACTGTTTTTT.

A single count supports this clone. The gene calls are TRBV3-1 (or the pseudogene TRBV3-2) and TRBJ1-5; D unresolved. This CDR3 comprises 13 residues. CDR1 is LGHDT and CDR2 is YNNKEL in the germline V gene (reference sequence). Deletions cut 4 bases from V and 7 bases from J, with 11 bases between. The CDR3 DNA reads as TGTGCCAGCAGCCCCCGGTCCTCACAGCCCCAGCATTTT. Its protein is CASSPRSSQPQHF.

The genes are TRBV11-2 and TRBJ2-7; the match to TRBD1 covers 7 bases. Germline V gives CDR1 SGHAT, CDR2 FQNNGV. CDR3 size: 17 residues. With V trimmed by 2 bases and J by 0 bases, 10 bases remained unmatched. The CDR3 bases are TGTGCCAGCAGCTTATACAGCGACAGGGCGAGCTCCTACGAGCAGTACTTC. Residues: CASSLYSDRASSYEQYF.

V is TRBV27 and J is TRBJ2-2, with TRBD2 as a possible D gene (6 bases). The CDR3 consists of 14 residues. The V and J ends lost 7 bases and 4 bases respectively, with 13 bases between them. From germline, CDR1 is MNHEY and CDR2 SMNVEV (reference sequence). The CDR3 reads CASKLGGSTGELFF. The CDR3 DNA is TGTGCCAGCAAACTCGGAGGGTCCACCGGGGAGCTGTTTTTT.

This clone was found a few times. The chain employs TRBV7-8 and TRBJ1-2, with D possibly TRBD1 on 6 matching bases. V lost 1 base, J lost 0 bases, and 15 bases lay in between. The germline V gene encodes CDR1 SGHVS and CDR2 FQNEAQ. CDR3 length equals 17 residues. This chain's CDR3 is CASSLGGGGGTNYGYTF. In nucleotides, the CDR3 is TGTGCCAGCAGCTTAGGAGGAGGGGGAGGGACTAACTATGGCTACACCTTC.

The CDR3 DNA follows: TGCGCCAGCAGCCAAGCCCTCCCAGATACGCAGTATTTT. Protein: CASSQALPDTQYF. The gene calls are TRBV4-3 and TRBJ2-3; D is undetermined. This CDR3 spans 13 amino acids. V shed 1 base and J shed 4 bases, with 6 bases lying between them. Germline V gene sequence: CDR1 LGHNA, CDR2 YSLEER.

The chain joins TRBV3-1 (or the pseudogene TRBV3-2) to TRBJ1-2; 8 nucleotides agree with TRBD1. This CDR3 contains 17 residues. Unmatched junction bases numbered 13, after V lost 4 bases and J lost 3 bases. Germline CDR1 is LGHDT and CDR2 is YNNKEL (reference sequence). The CDR3, as DNA: TGTGCCAGCAGCCGGACCTCATACAGGGGGATGGACTATGGCTACACCTTC. It yields the protein CASSRTSYRGMDYGYTF.

This clone appeared once. The chain uses TRBV28 and TRBJ1-5; 9 bases map to TRBD1. Germline assignment: CDR1 MDHEN and CDR2 SYDVKM. V shed 4 bases and J 1 base; nucleotides not matched to a gene: 5. The CDR3 totals 16 residues. CDR3 residues: CASSSPGQGSNQPQHF. The CDR3 DNA sequence: TGTGCCAGCAGTTCCCCGGGACAGGGCAGCAATCAGCCCCAGCATTTT.

The chain joins TRBV6-5 to TRBJ1-4; 8 nucleotides align to TRBD1. Germline V CDR1 and CDR2: MNHEY, SVGAGI. The ends lost 0 bases at V and 8 bases at J; junction bases unmatched: 5. The CDR3 loop spans 15 amino acids. As DNA, the CDR3 is TGTGCCAGCAGTTACTCGCAGGGGGCAGGGGAAAAACTGTTTTTT. Residues: CASSYSQGAGEKLFF.

This chain joins TRBV7-3 and TRBJ2-2; 11 bases align to TRBD2. The CDR3 is 17 amino acids. Germline CDR1 and CDR2: SGHTA and FQGTGA. V was pared by 3 bases and J by 7 bases, with 10 bases of the junction left unmatched. The CDR3 sequence: CASSFNLAGGPVGELFF. The CDR3 coding sequence is TGTGCCAGCAGCTTCAACCTAGCGGGGGGACCGGTCGGGGAGCTGTTTTTT.

The chain uses TRBV19 and TRBJ2-2, with TRBD2 matching 13 bases. The CDR3 is made up of 14 amino acids. The germline V gene has CDR1 LNHDA and CDR2 SQIVND (reference sequence). V dropped 9 bases and J dropped 4; count of bases not matched to a gene: 2. The CDR3 sequence is CASRLAGGTGELFF. CDR3 nucleotide sequence: TGTGCCAGCAGACTAGCGGGGGGCACCGGGGAGCTGTTTTTT.